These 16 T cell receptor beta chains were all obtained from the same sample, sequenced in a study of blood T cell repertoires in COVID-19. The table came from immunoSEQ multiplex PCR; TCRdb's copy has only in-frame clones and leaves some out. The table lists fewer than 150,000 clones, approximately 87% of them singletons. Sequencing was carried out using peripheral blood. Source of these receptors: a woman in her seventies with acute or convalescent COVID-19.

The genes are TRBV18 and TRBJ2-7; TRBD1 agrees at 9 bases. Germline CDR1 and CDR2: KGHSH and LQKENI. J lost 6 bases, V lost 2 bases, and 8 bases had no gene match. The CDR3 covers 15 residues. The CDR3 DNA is TGTGCCAGCTCACCAGCGCGGACAGGGGATCTCGAGCAGTACTTC. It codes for CASSPARTGDLEQYF.

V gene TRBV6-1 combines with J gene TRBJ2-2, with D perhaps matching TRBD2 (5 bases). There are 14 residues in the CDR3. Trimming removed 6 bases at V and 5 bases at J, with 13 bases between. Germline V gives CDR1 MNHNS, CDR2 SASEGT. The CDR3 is CASSSGGWTGELFF. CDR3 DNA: TGTGCCAGCAGCTCCGGCGGGTGGACCGGGGAGCTGTTTTTT.

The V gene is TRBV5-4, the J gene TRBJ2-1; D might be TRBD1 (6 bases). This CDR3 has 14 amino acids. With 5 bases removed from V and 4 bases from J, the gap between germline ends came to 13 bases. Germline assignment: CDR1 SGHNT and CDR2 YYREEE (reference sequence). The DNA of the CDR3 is TGTGCCAGCAGTCCGGGACAACCTTACAATGAGCAGTTCTTC. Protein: CASSPGQPYNEQFF.

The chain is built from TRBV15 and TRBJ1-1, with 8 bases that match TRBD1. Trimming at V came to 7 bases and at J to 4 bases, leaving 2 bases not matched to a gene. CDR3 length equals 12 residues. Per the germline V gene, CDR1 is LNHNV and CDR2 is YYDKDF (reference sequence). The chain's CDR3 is CATNRGGTEAFF. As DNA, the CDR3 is TGTGCCACCAACAGGGGGGGCACTGAAGCTTTCTTT.

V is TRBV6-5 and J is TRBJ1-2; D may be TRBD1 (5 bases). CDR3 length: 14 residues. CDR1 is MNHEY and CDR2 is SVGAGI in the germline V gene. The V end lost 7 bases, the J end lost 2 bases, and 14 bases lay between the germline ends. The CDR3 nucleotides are TGTGCCAGCACCCTGACAGCGCTGAACTATGGCTACACCTTC. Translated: CASTLTALNYGYTF.

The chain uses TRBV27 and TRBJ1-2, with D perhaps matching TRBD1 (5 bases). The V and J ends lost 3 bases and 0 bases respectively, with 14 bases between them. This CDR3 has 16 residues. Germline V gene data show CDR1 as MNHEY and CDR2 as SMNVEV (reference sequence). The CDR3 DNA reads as TGTGCCAGCAGTTTGCAGGGCGTATCAGCTAACTATGGCTACACCTTC. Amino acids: CASSLQGVSANYGYTF.

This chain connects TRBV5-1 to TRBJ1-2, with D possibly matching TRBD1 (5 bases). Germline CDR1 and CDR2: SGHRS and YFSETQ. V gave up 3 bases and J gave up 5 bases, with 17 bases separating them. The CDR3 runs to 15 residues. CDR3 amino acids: CASSSTGSLGYGYTF. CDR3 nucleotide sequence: TGCGCCAGCAGCTCTACAGGTTCCTTGGGGTATGGCTACACCTTC. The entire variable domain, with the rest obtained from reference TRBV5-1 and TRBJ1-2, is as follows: KAGVTQTPRYLIKTRGQQVTLSCSPISGHRSVSWYQQTPGQGLQFLFEYFSETQRNKGNFPGRFSGRQFSNSRSEMNVSTLELGDSALYLCASSSTGSLGYGYTFGSGTRLTVV.

CDR3 DNA: TGTGCCAGCAGCGAAGAAAGAGCCCCGGGACAGAACACCGGGGAGCTGTTTTTT. Translation: CASSEERAPGQNTGELFF. The chain has TRBV27 and TRBJ2-2; a weak D match, TRBD1 (6 bases). Per germline, CDR1 MNHEY and CDR2 SMNVEV (reference sequence). Trimming cost V 6 bases and J 1 base, with 21 bases left between them. This CDR3 has 18 amino acids.

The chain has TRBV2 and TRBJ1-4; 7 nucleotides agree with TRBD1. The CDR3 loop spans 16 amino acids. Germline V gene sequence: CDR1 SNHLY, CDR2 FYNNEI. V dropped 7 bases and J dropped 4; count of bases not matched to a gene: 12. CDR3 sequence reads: CASKLPGTAINEKLFF. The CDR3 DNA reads TGTGCCAGCAAATTACCAGGGACAGCCATTAATGAAAAACTGTTTTTT.

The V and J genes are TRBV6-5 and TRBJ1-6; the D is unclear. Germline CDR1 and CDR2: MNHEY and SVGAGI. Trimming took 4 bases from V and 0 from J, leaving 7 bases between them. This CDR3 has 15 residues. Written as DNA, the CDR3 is TGTGCCAGCAGTTGGAGGAGCTCCTATAATTCACCCCTCCACTTT. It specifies CASSWRSSYNSPLHF.

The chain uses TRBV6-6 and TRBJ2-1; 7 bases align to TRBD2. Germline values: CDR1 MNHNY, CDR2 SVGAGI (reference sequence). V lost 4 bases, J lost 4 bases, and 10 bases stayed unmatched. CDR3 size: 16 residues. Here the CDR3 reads CASSSSGGGGYNEQFF. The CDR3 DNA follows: TGTGCCAGCAGTTCCTCGGGAGGTGGAGGGTACAATGAGCAGTTCTTC.

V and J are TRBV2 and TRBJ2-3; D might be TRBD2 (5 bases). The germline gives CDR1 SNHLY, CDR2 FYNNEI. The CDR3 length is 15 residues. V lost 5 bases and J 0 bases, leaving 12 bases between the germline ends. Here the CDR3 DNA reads TGTGCCAGCAGTTTTTTTGGACTTAGCACAGATACGCAGTATTTT. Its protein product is CASSFFGLSTDTQYF.

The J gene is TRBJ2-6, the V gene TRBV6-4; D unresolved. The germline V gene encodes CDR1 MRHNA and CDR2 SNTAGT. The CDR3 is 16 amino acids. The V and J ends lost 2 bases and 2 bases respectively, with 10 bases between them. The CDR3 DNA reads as TGTGCCAGCAGTGACGGGCAGTTTCCTGGGGCCAACGTCCTGACTTTC. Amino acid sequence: CASSDGQFPGANVLTF.

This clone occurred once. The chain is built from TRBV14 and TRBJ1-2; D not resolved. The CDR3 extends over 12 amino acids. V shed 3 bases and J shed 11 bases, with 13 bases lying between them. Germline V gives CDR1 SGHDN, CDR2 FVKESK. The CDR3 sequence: CASSHDTRRYTF. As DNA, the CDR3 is TGTGCCAGCAGCCATGACACTAGGCGATACACCTTC.

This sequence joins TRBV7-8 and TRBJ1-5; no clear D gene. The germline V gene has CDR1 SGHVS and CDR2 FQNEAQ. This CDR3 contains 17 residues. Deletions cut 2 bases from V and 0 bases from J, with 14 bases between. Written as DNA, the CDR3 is TGTGCCAGCAGCTTATTCCGTCGACACGGTAGCAATCAGCCCCAGCATTTT. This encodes CASSLFRRHGSNQPQHF.

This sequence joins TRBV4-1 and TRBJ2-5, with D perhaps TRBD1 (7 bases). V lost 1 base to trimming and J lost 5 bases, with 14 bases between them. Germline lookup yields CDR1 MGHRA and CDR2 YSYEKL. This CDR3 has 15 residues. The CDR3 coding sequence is TGCGCCAGCAGCCAAGCTGGAGGGGGCACGGAGACCCAGTACTTC. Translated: CASSQAGGGTETQYF.